The 8 T cell receptor beta chains below all came from one sample that was sequenced in a study of shared clonotypes between healthy human individuals. This table comes from immunoSEQ multiplex PCR, and its TCRdb copy is limited to in-frame clones, with some not included. The data contain fewer than 3 million clones, 85% to 95% of them singletons. The specimen was naive CD4+ T cells from PBMCs. Subset noted: CD45RA+ positively selected. These receptors all stem from a young man in good health. Some clones in this sample may be carry-over from other donors' samples.

This rearrangement joins TRBV4-3 to TRBJ1-1; 9 nucleotides align to TRBD1. CDR1 is LGHNA and CDR2 is YSLEER in the germline V gene. The CDR3 length is 16 residues. Unmatched junction bases numbered 10, after V lost 5 bases and J lost 3 bases. CDR3 sequence: CASSLGQGQGDTEAFF. The CDR3 DNA sequence: TGCGCCAGCAGCTTGGGACAGGGCCAGGGGGACACTGAAGCTTTCTTT.

This clone has just a few counts. Other nucleotide sequences in the sample specify the same CDR3. This chain uses TRBV5-1 with TRBJ1-5; the D is unclear. Germline V gives CDR1 SGHRS, CDR2 YFSETQ. V lost 1 base to trimming and J lost 3 bases, with 8 bases between them. This CDR3 comprises 14 residues. The CDR3 here is CASSLTGPNQPQHF. In nucleotides, the CDR3 is TGCGCCAGCAGCTTGACCGGGCCCAATCAGCCCCAGCATTTT.

The V gene is TRBV28, the J gene TRBJ2-7; the D gene is possibly TRBD2 (6 bases). V lost 2 bases and J lost 2, with 10 bases in between. CDR3 length: 14 amino acids. Germline lookup yields CDR1 MDHEN and CDR2 SYDVKM. CDR3 coding DNA: TGTGCCAGCAGTTTACTAGCGCCAACCTACGAGCAGTACTTC. It yields the protein CASSLLAPTYEQYF.

This clone has a single count. The chain employs TRBV30 and TRBJ1-1; D perhaps matches TRBD1 (5 bases). Trimming shortened V by 1 base and J by 1 base, and 16 bases separated the two germline ends. The CDR3 is 16 residues long. Germline assignment: CDR1 GTSNPN and CDR2 SVGIG (reference sequence). The CDR3 nucleotides read TGTGCCTGGAGTGGTTTCTGGGCGGGGACGAACACTGAAGCTTTCTTT. Translating gives CAWSGFWAGTNTEAFF.

The rearrangement uses TRBV5-1 and TRBJ1-4; 8 nucleotides match TRBD1. The CDR3 extends over 15 amino acids. V dropped 4 bases and J dropped 3; count of bases not matched to a gene: 5. The germline V gene encodes CDR1 SGHRS and CDR2 YFSETQ. The chain's CDR3 is CASSRTGGANEKLFF. CDR3 coding DNA: TGCGCCAGCAGCCGTACAGGGGGGGCTAATGAAAAACTGTTTTTT. Using reference TRBV5-1 and TRBJ1-4 for the parts outside the CDR3, the full variable domain is KAGVTQTPRYLIKTRGQQVTLSCSPISGHRSVSWYQQTPGQGLQFLFEYFSETQRNKGNFPGRFSGRQFSNSRSEMNVSTLELGDSALYLCASSRTGGANEKLFFGSGTQLSVL.

V and J are TRBV5-1 and TRBJ2-7; D not resolved. The CDR3 spans 15 residues. Germline CDR1 is SGHRS and CDR2 is YFSETQ. Trimming removed 1 base from V and 5 bases from J, with 16 bases in between. CDR3 DNA: TGCGCCAGCAGCTTGTCGGGTGCGATGGTGAACGAGCAGTACTTC. Protein product: CASSLSGAMVNEQYF.

The V call is TRBV29-1, the J call TRBJ1-1, with D possibly being TRBD1 (5 bases). The length of the CDR3 is 17 residues. Germline V gene data show CDR1 as SQVTM and CDR2 as ANQGSEA. The V gene lost 1 base and the J gene lost 3 bases, with 21 bases spanning the gap. CDR3 nucleotides: TGCAGCGTTGAAGGGAGGGTCTATAGGGAGGGACACACTGAAGCTTTCTTT. It yields the protein CSVEGRVYREGHTEAFF.

This clone showed up just once. The rearrangement joins TRBV28 to TRBJ2-2; the match to TRBD1 covers 9 bases. Germline V gene data show CDR1 as MDHEN and CDR2 as SYDVKM. CDR3 length: 16 residues. Unmatched junction bases numbered 9, after V lost 5 bases and J lost 5 bases. The CDR3 region is CASSIPGQGRTGELFF. CDR3 nucleotide sequence: TGTGCCAGCAGTATCCCGGGACAGGGAAGAACCGGGGAGCTGTTTTTT.